This TCR beta chain was captured by sequencing in a study of T-cell reconstitution after alpha-beta-depleted transplantation in children (TCRdb year 2016). Some background on the complete study: The study quantitatively tracked T-cell immune reconstitution after TCRalphabeta/CD19-depleted allogeneic hematopoietic cell transplantation in children using TCR repertoire profiling.

Library preparation employed PCR. The reads were generated on an Illumina HiSeq 2500. TCR library preparation used molecular barcoding, with unique molecular identifiers applied to normalize quantification of the TCRbeta repertoire. TCRdb handled the public reads itself, with Q25 trimming in fastp and clone calling in MiXCR, and kept productive beta chains. CDR3 protein sequences are deduplicated, and each keeps its most common genes and DNA. For this sample there are about 870,000 distinct CDR3 sequences; roughly 15% appear just once. The top ten constitute approximately 5% of the sample. For CDR1 and CDR2, the germline V gene lists SGHTA and FQGNSA. The cysteine opens and the phenylalanine closes a CDR3 of 12 amino acids. The kept DNA is CDR3 alone, 36 bases in frame from the first base. Trimming costs V 8 bases and J 7 bases, and their ends lie 15 bases apart. What this sample's treatment or condition label stands for: allogeneic hematopoietic cell transplantation with graft depleted of TCRalphabeta T cells and CD19 B cells. Transplant recipients were children who received TCRalphabeta/CD19-depleted allogeneic hematopoietic cell grafts.

Points the paper makes about the study in general: Over the following months the frequencies of hyperexpanded clones went down, and after one year T-cell counts and TCRbeta diversity were mostly credited to newly produced T cells. The apparently early alphabetaT-cell count recovery about two months after transplant was reportedly dependent on only several hundred rapidly expanded clones derived from non-depleted graft cells. In some patients, the high TCRbeta diversity seen at day 60 was put down to recipient T cells and intrathymic progenitors that had survived conditioning.

This clonotype was observed a few times. Its binding antigen is unknown. Base qualities are missing; no much larger clone stands one base away. The V and J genes are TRBV7-2 and TRBJ2-7; matching of 5 bases hints at TRBD1 as the D gene. Sample: PBMCs, mostly from graft donor cells, taken 360 days after TCRalphabeta/CD19-depleted stem cell transplant. The clonotype was recovered from a male patient aged 10-17 years who had a stem cell transplant for acute lymphoblastic leukemia, so the T cells may come from the graft donor. The DNA is as follows: TGTGCCAGCGGGGAACGGTCAGGGGAGCAGTACTTC. The resulting protein is CASGERSGEQYF.